A single sample is the source of the 17 T cell receptor beta chains below, sequenced in a study of blood T cell repertoires in COVID-19. Data came from immunoSEQ multiplex PCR; TCRdb stores just in-frame clones and leaves some out. Of approximately 200,000 clones in the sample, 80% to 85% are singletons; the top ten hold 3%. Sequenced material: peripheral blood. These receptors were collected from a woman younger than 45 who had recovered from COVID-19.

On this clone: The junction and the germline gene differ at one end; a read error may be behind it. The chain uses TRBV7-9 and TRBJ2-7; no clear D gene. The CDR3 consists of 14 residues. Germline values: CDR1 SEHNR, CDR2 FQNEAQ (reference sequence). In DNA, the CDR3 is TGTGCCAGCAGCCAAGTTAGATACCCCTACGATCAGTACTTC. Translating it yields CASSQVRYPYDQYF.

The chain couples TRBV3-1 (or the pseudogene TRBV3-2) to TRBJ2-7; TRBD1 matches 9 bases. CDR3 size: 16 residues. The V gene end was trimmed by 4 bases and the J gene end by 0 bases; junction bases not matched to a gene: 7. Germline V CDR1 and CDR2: LGHDT, YNNKEL (reference sequence). The CDR3 DNA sequence: TGTGCCAGCAGCCTCCGCACAGGGGGCTTCTCCTACGAGCAGTACTTC. The encoded protein is CASSLRTGGFSYEQYF.

The chain carries TRBV6-6 and TRBJ2-5; 10 bases are a match to TRBD2. Germline values: CDR1 MNHNY, CDR2 SVGAGI (reference sequence). J gave up 6 bases and V 8 bases, and 9 bases lay outside the gene matches. The CDR3 contains 14 residues. The CDR3 sequence is CASWPSGSSKTQYF. The CDR3 bases are TGTGCCAGCTGGCCTAGCGGGAGTTCGAAGACCCAGTACTTC.

The chain has TRBV19 and TRBJ2-1; no firm D call. Germline-derived CDR1 and CDR2 are LNHDA and SQIVND (reference sequence). The V gene lost 1 base and the J gene lost 10 bases, with 5 bases spanning the gap. The CDR3 runs 11 residues. Written as DNA, the CDR3 is TGTGCCAGTAGTATAGGAGTGGAGCAGTTCTTC. Translated: CASSIGVEQFF.

This clone came up a few times. V is TRBV5-6 and J is TRBJ1-1; the match to TRBD1 covers 10 bases. CDR1 SGHDT and CDR2 YYEEEE come from the germline V gene. The ends lost 0 bases at V and 5 bases at J; junction bases unmatched: 7. The CDR3 spans 16 residues. CDR3 loop: CASSLAGTGVETEAFF. CDR3 DNA: TGTGCCAGCAGCTTGGCCGGGACAGGGGTGGAAACTGAAGCTTTCTTT.

The rearrangement uses TRBV5-4 and TRBJ2-1; 11 nucleotides line up with TRBD2. Trimming at V came to 3 bases and at J to 6 bases, leaving 8 bases not matched to a gene. Germline V gene lookup returns CDR1 SGHNT and CDR2 YYREEE (reference sequence). The CDR3 has 16 residues. CDR3 amino acids: CASSSNSGRASNEQFF. Here the CDR3 DNA reads TGTGCCAGCAGCTCCAATAGCGGGAGGGCCTCCAATGAGCAGTTCTTC. The full variable domain, completed using reference TRBV5-4 and TRBJ2-1, is ETGVTQSPTHLIKTRGQQVTLRCSSQSGHNTVSWYQQALGQGPQFIFQYYREEENGRGNFPPRFSGLQFPNYSSELNVNALELDDSALYLCASSSNSGRASNEQFFGPGTRLTVL.

The CDR3 is CASSPSLEEANEKLFF. CDR3 in DNA: TGTGCCAGCTCACCCTCTTTGGAGGAAGCTAATGAAAAACTGTTTTTT. The genes are TRBV18 and TRBJ1-4; no firm D call. V lost 3 bases, J lost 3 bases, and 14 bases lay in between. Germline V gives CDR1 KGHSH, CDR2 LQKENI. This CDR3 has 16 amino acids.

Remarks on this clone: Germline is not matched at one junction end, which may reflect a read error. This chain connects TRBV6-1 to TRBJ1-6, with D hard to call. This CDR3 has 14 residues. The germline CDR1 and CDR2 sequences are MNHNS and SASEGT. As DNA, the CDR3 is TGTGCCAGCAGGGAAGTTTACTATAATTCACCCCTCCACTTT. Protein product: CASREVYYNSPLHF.

This rearrangement joins TRBV10-3 to TRBJ2-7; TRBD1 is a possible D gene (5 bases). The CDR3 totals 12 residues. V was shortened by 4 bases and J by 2 bases, with 6 bases between the two germline ends. Germline V gene data show CDR1 as ENHRY and CDR2 as SYGVKD. Here the CDR3 reads CAISGGPYEQYF. In DNA form, the CDR3 reads TGTGCCATCAGTGGGGGCCCCTACGAGCAGTACTTC.

The J gene is TRBJ1-1, the V gene TRBV19; 8 bases are a match to TRBD1. The CDR3 has 16 amino acids. Looked up from germline, CDR1 is LNHDA and CDR2 is SQIVND (reference sequence). Trimming took 3 bases from V and 4 from J; bases not matched to a gene: 10. The CDR3 DNA reads as TGTGCCAGTAGTATTAGTCGCAGGGGGCTTGCCACTGAAGCTTTCTTT. Amino acids: CASSISRRGLATEAFF.

The genes are TRBV5-4 and TRBJ1-1, with a weak D call TRBD1 (5 bases). The CDR3 loop spans 15 amino acids. Germline lookup yields CDR1 SGHNT and CDR2 YYREEE (reference sequence). Trimming removed 4 bases at V and 0 bases at J, with 13 bases between. The CDR3 sequence: CASSQSKGMNTEAFF. CDR3 nucleotides: TGTGCCAGCAGCCAATCGAAGGGGATGAACACTGAAGCTTTCTTT. Combining the CDR3 with reference TRBV5-4 and TRBJ1-1 gives the whole variable domain ETGVTQSPTHLIKTRGQQVTLRCSSQSGHNTVSWYQQALGQGPQFIFQYYREEENGRGNFPPRFSGLQFPNYSSELNVNALELDDSALYLCASSQSKGMNTEAFFGQGTRLTVV.

The J gene is TRBJ1-4, the V gene TRBV6-6; 8 nucleotides line up with TRBD1. The germline V gene encodes CDR1 MNHNY and CDR2 SVGAGI (reference sequence). The V and J ends lost 5 bases and 4 bases, in that order; junction bases with no gene match: 6. This CDR3 region has 15 residues. The CDR3 DNA reads as TGTGCCAGCAGTCGTACAGGGGGGGGTAATGAAAAACTGTTTTTT. The encoded protein is CASSRTGGGNEKLFF.

The V gene is TRBV6-4, the J gene TRBJ2-7; D call uncertain. This CDR3 region has 14 residues. Trimming cost V 8 bases and J 0 bases, with 14 bases left between them. Germline CDR1 and CDR2: MRHNA and SNTAGT. For the CDR3, the DNA is TGTGCCAGCCGCCAGGCCCACGGCTCCTACGAGCAGTACTTC. Its translation is CASRQAHGSYEQYF.

V and J are TRBV9 and TRBJ2-1, with D possibly TRBD2 on 6 matching bases. The CDR3 contains 16 residues. V was pared by 0 bases and J by 8 bases, with 18 bases between. Germline CDR1 SGDLS, CDR2 YYNGEE. The CDR3 DNA is TGTGCCAGCAGCGTAGGTGGAGCGGGCGGGGCCGATGAGCAGTTCTTC. Its protein is CASSVGGAGGADEQFF.

The rearrangement joins TRBV19 to TRBJ1-2; D unresolved. Trimming pared 0 bases from V and 1 base from J, leaving 6 bases between. The length of the CDR3 is 14 residues. Germline V gene sequence: CDR1 LNHDA, CDR2 SQIVND (reference sequence). CDR3 region: CASSIEGGNYGYTF. In DNA, the CDR3 is TGTGCCAGTAGTATAGAGGGAGGTAACTATGGCTACACCTTC.

This clone was recorded once. The genes are TRBV13 and TRBJ1-2, with a tentative D call TRBD1 (6 bases). V was cut by 1 base and J by 0 bases, with 12 bases left in between. Germline V gene lookup returns CDR1 PRHDT and CDR2 FYEKMQ (reference sequence). There are 16 residues in the CDR3. The CDR3 DNA reads TGTGCCAGCAGCTTAGTTGGGACACAAGCTAACTATGGCTACACCTTC. This gives the protein CASSLVGTQANYGYTF. The whole variable domain, remainder taken from reference TRBV13 and TRBJ1-2, is AAGVIQSPRHLIKEKRETATLKCYPIPRHDTVYWYQQGPGQDPQFLISFYEKMQSDKGSIPDRFSAQQFSDYHSELNMSSLELGDSALYFCASSLVGTQANYGYTFGSGTRLTVV.

The rearrangement uses TRBV6-6 and TRBJ1-1, with 9 bases fitting TRBD1. This CDR3 contains 15 residues. From germline, CDR1 is MNHNY and CDR2 SVGAGI (reference sequence). Trimming at V came to 6 bases and at J to 1 base, leaving 6 bases not matched to a gene. CDR3 nucleotides: TGTGCCAGCAGCTGGACAGGGGTGGGGAACACTGAAGCTTTCTTT. This sequence encodes CASSWTGVGNTEAFF.